Listed here are 26 T cell receptor beta chains from one sample, sequenced in a study of shared clonotypes between healthy human individuals. Measured with immunoSEQ multiplex PCR; TCRdb has only the in-frame clones, and not every one. The sample includes 1.5 million to 2.5 million clones, about 95% seen only once; the top ten take 1.2%. Naive CD8 cells lacked CD45RO and underwent positive selection for CCR7, leaving out terminally differentiated effector memory CD45RA+ cells. The source material was naive CD8+ T cells sorted from blood. These receptors were obtained from a man between 18 and 29 years old in good health.

Comments on this clone: The sample contains more than one DNA sequence encoding this CDR3. The chain combines TRBV28 with TRBJ1-2; D gene unclear. Germline values: CDR1 MDHEN, CDR2 SYDVKM. The CDR3 loop spans 14 amino acids. V lost 3 bases, J lost 4 bases, and 12 bases lay in between. This chain's CDR3 is CASSLAGEGYGYTF. Here the CDR3 DNA reads TGTGCCAGCAGTTTGGCCGGCGAGGGCTATGGCTACACCTTC.

As regards this clone: Other nucleotide sequences from this sample produce the same CDR3. V gene TRBV5-4 combines with J gene TRBJ2-7; D is possibly TRBD1 or TRBD2 (6 bases each). Germline V CDR1 and CDR2: SGHNT, YYREEE (reference sequence). V shed 1 base and J shed 1 base, with 9 bases lying between them. The length of the CDR3 is 14 residues. The CDR3 region is CASSLSGASYEQYF. CDR3 nucleotide sequence: TGTGCCAGCAGCTTGTCGGGGGCATCCTACGAGCAGTACTTC.

This sequence joins TRBV6-5 and TRBJ1-2; maybe TRBD1 (6 bases). Germline V lookup: CDR1 MNHEY, CDR2 SVGAGI. With 6 bases removed from V and 12 bases from J, the gap between germline ends came to 20 bases. This CDR3 has 13 residues. CDR3 region: CASSLDWTAADTF. CDR3 sequence (DNA): TGTGCCAGCAGCCTTGACTGGACAGCAGCCGACACCTTC.

J is TRBJ2-5 and V is TRBV2; 7 nucleotides line up with TRBD2. Trimming cost V 3 bases and J 5 bases; bases outside gene matches: 9. Germline V gives CDR1 SNHLY, CDR2 FYNNEI. The CDR3 sequence is 15 residues long. CDR3 sequence reads: CASSELADLEETQYF. The CDR3 region has the DNA TGTGCCAGCAGTGAGCTAGCGGATCTAGAGGAGACCCAGTACTTC.

This clone was found once. This sequence joins TRBV4-1 and TRBJ2-3; TRBD2 might be the D (5 bases). V lost 0 bases and J lost 2, with 15 bases in between. CDR1 and CDR2 (germline): MGHRA, YSYEKL. The CDR3 has 17 residues. This CDR3 reads CASSQDLEGPDTDTQYF. CDR3 in DNA: TGCGCCAGCAGCCAAGACCTCGAGGGCCCAGACACAGATACGCAGTATTTT.

The V call is TRBV18, the J call TRBJ2-3; 7 positions agree with TRBD1. The CDR3 covers 17 residues. The ends lost 3 bases at V and 0 bases at J; junction bases unmatched: 9. Germline CDR1 is KGHSH and CDR2 is LQKENI. The CDR3, as DNA: TGTGCCAGCTCACCCAAAGGACAGGTAGCTAGCACAGATACGCAGTATTTT. It specifies CASSPKGQVASTDTQYF.

This chain joins TRBV28 and TRBJ2-5; 7 bases are shared with TRBD1. The germline CDR1 and CDR2 sequences are MDHEN and SYDVKM. The length of the CDR3 is 14 residues. The trim removed 6 bases at V and 5 bases at J, leaving 9 bases unmatched. DNA for the CDR3: TGTGCCAGCAGCCCCCCAGGGGGTAAGGAGACCCAGTACTTC. Amino acid sequence: CASSPPGGKETQYF.

The V gene is TRBV7-2, the J gene TRBJ2-3, with 7 bases aligning to TRBD2. Germline CDR1 is SGHTA and CDR2 is FQGNSA. The J segment lost 0 bases and the V segment lost 2 bases, leaving 5 bases of the junction unmatched. The CDR3 has 16 residues. CDR3 DNA sequence: TGTGCCAGCAGCTTAATGGGACTAACCAGCACAGATACGCAGTATTTT. It yields the protein CASSLMGLTSTDTQYF. The full variable domain, rest sourced from reference TRBV7-2 and TRBJ2-3, is GAGVSQSPSNKVTEKGKDVELRCDPISGHTALYWYRQSLGQGLEFLIYFQGNSAPDKSGLPSDRFSAERTGGSVSTLTIQRTQQEDSAVYLCASSLMGLTSTDTQYFGPGTRLTVL.

The rearrangement uses TRBV28 and TRBJ1-5; D is undetermined. Deletions cut 2 bases from V and 0 bases from J, with 8 bases between. The germline CDR1 and CDR2 sequences are MDHEN and SYDVKM. CDR3 length equals 15 residues. The chain's CDR3 is CASSLTGRSNQPQHF. CDR3 coding DNA: TGTGCCAGCAGTTTAACGGGTCGTAGCAATCAGCCCCAGCATTTT.

The chain recombines TRBV7-9 with TRBJ2-7; 8 bases are shared with TRBD1. This CDR3 is 14 amino acids long. The germline V gene has CDR1 SEHNR and CDR2 FQNEAQ (reference sequence). Trimming at V came to 4 bases and at J to 1 base, leaving 3 bases not matched to a gene. The CDR3 DNA is TGTGCCAGCAGCTCCAGGGGGCCGTCCTACGAGCAGTACTTC. This codes for CASSSRGPSYEQYF.

The chain is built from TRBV6-5 and TRBJ1-1; 8 bases align to TRBD1. The J segment lost 5 bases and the V segment lost 5 bases, leaving 10 bases of the junction unmatched. CDR1 is MNHEY, CDR2 SVGAGI, per germline. The CDR3 runs to 15 residues. The CDR3 bases are TGTGCCAGCAGTCTTGACCGGACAGGGAGAACTGAAGCTTTCTTT. Protein product: CASSLDRTGRTEAFF.

The chain recombines TRBV5-1 with TRBJ1-1; 7 nucleotides agree with TRBD1. Germline V lookup: CDR1 SGHRS, CDR2 YFSETQ. J was trimmed by 1 base and V by 4 bases; bases with no gene match: 1. The length of the CDR3 is 13 residues. This CDR3 reads CASSDRENTEAFF. For the CDR3, the DNA is TGCGCCAGCAGCGACAGGGAGAACACTGAAGCTTTCTTT.

The rearrangement joins TRBV5-1 to TRBJ1-1; TRBD1 is a possible D gene (6 bases). Germline V gene sequence: CDR1 SGHRS, CDR2 YFSETQ. The CDR3 loop spans 13 amino acids. The V end was cut by 5 bases, the J end by 3 bases, with 11 bases between. CDR3: CASRKSGDTEAFF. For the CDR3, the DNA is TGCGCCAGCAGGAAATCAGGGGACACTGAAGCTTTCTTT.

This rearrangement joins TRBV7-9 to TRBJ1-1, with D tentatively TRBD1 (5 bases). Germline CDR1 SEHNR, CDR2 FQNEAQ (reference sequence). The CDR3 spans 11 residues. The ends were cut back, 5 bases at V and 11 bases at J, with 12 bases in the middle. CDR3 region: CASSPSGFAFF. CDR3 in DNA: TGTGCCAGCAGCCCCTCAGGGTTCGCTTTCTTT.

This clone was seen only once. The chain employs TRBV5-4 and TRBJ2-7; 9 bases match TRBD1. V dropped 5 bases and J dropped 5; count of bases not matched to a gene: 5. This CDR3 has 13 residues. The germline V gene has CDR1 SGHNT and CDR2 YYREEE (reference sequence). The CDR3, as DNA: TGTGCCAGCAGTTCCGGGACAGGGAACGAGCAGTACTTC. This sequence encodes CASSSGTGNEQYF. The variable domain in full, completed from reference TRBV5-4 and TRBJ2-7, reads ETGVTQSPTHLIKTRGQQVTLRCSSQSGHNTVSWYQQALGQGPQFIFQYYREEENGRGNFPPRFSGLQFPNYSSELNVNALELDDSALYLCASSSGTGNEQYFGPGTRLTVT.

This rearrangement joins TRBV30 to TRBJ1-2, with 10 bases that match TRBD1. The CDR3 totals 14 residues. The trim removed 2 bases at V and 7 bases at J, leaving 7 bases unmatched. Germline CDR1 is GTSNPN and CDR2 is SVGIG (reference sequence). DNA for the CDR3: TGTGCCTGGAGTAGCGGGACAGGGGTTGGTGGCTACACCTTC. It translates to CAWSSGTGVGGYTF.

The chain employs TRBV7-9 and TRBJ2-1; D not resolved. CDR1 is SEHNR and CDR2 is FQNEAQ in the germline V gene (reference sequence). The V end was cut by 2 bases, the J end by 4 bases, with 15 bases between. CDR3 length: 16 residues. DNA of the CDR3: TGTGCCAGCAGCTTACTGGTGCAGGTAGGGTACAATGAGCAGTTCTTC. Protein: CASSLLVQVGYNEQFF.

The chain links TRBV4-1 to TRBJ1-1, with 10 bases identical to TRBD1. CDR1 is MGHRA and CDR2 is YSYEKL in the germline V gene. The V and J ends lost 1 base and 3 bases, in that order; junction bases with no gene match: 2. CDR3 length: 15 amino acids. CDR3 protein: CASSQGDRGYTEAFF. CDR3 nucleotides: TGCGCCAGCAGCCAAGGGGACAGGGGATACACTGAAGCTTTCTTT.

The chain couples TRBV11-2 to TRBJ1-1, with unresolved D. Germline CDR1 SGHAT, CDR2 FQNNGV. Trimming removed 5 bases at V and 1 base at J, with 14 bases between. The CDR3 consists of 15 residues. CDR3: CASSPMVGWNTEAFF. The CDR3 DNA follows: TGTGCCAGCAGCCCCATGGTAGGTTGGAACACTGAAGCTTTCTTT.

The chain carries TRBV18 and TRBJ2-1; a weak D match, TRBD1 (5 bases). Trimming shortened V by 4 bases and J by 4 bases, and 8 bases separated the two germline ends. This CDR3 is built from 13 residues. Germline lookup yields CDR1 KGHSH and CDR2 LQKENI. The CDR3 DNA sequence: TGTGCCAGCTCACTGACAGTTTACAATGAGCAGTTCTTC. Its protein product is CASSLTVYNEQFF.

The chain links TRBV13 to TRBJ2-2; TRBD2 is a possible D gene (5 bases). V was trimmed by 0 bases and J by 3 bases, leaving 14 bases between them. This CDR3 contains 17 residues. The germline CDR1 and CDR2 sequences are PRHDT and FYEKMQ (reference sequence). CDR3 bases: TGTGCCAGCAGCTTAGGTCGTGAGGGCGTGGACACCGGGGAGCTGTTTTTT. It specifies CASSLGREGVDTGELFF.

This rearrangement joins TRBV7-9 to TRBJ2-3; 8 bases are shared with TRBD1. Germline lookup yields CDR1 SEHNR and CDR2 FQNEAQ (reference sequence). CDR3 length: 18 amino acids. The ends lost 3 bases at V and 4 bases at J; junction bases unmatched: 15. This chain's CDR3 is CASSLIAGQGLVPDTQYF. Written as DNA, the CDR3 is TGTGCCAGCAGCTTGATCGCCGGACAGGGACTGGTTCCAGATACGCAGTATTTT.

This rearrangement joins TRBV15 to TRBJ2-7; TRBD1 aligns across 10 bases. V trimming: 5 bases; J trimming: 5 bases; junction bases outside the gene matches: 6. Per the germline V gene, CDR1 is LNHNV and CDR2 is YYDKDF (reference sequence). The CDR3 is 14 residues long. CDR3: CATSVQTGGNEQYF. DNA for the CDR3: TGTGCCACCAGCGTCCAGACAGGGGGCAACGAGCAGTACTTC.

The CDR3 sequence: CASGTGYTDTQYF. In DNA, the CDR3 is TGTGCCAGTGGGACAGGGTACACAGATACGCAGTATTTT. This chain joins TRBV2 and TRBJ2-3, with TRBD1 identical over 9 bases. Germline CDR1 reads SNHLY; CDR2 reads FYNNEI. The CDR3 is 13 amino acids. With 9 bases clipped from V and 2 bases from J, the junction kept 3 bases outside the gene matches.

The chain links TRBV6-1 to TRBJ2-7, with 10 bases matching TRBD2. Losses at the gene ends were 5 bases for V and 4 bases for J; bases not matched to a gene: 5. CDR3 length: 14 amino acids. Germline CDR1 and CDR2: MNHNS and SASEGT. CDR3: CASSPGLAIYEQYF. CDR3 coding DNA: TGTGCCAGCAGTCCGGGACTAGCGATTTACGAGCAGTACTTC.

The chain uses TRBV10-3 and TRBJ2-7, with TRBD1 identical over 7 bases. CDR1 ENHRY and CDR2 SYGVKD come from the germline V gene. V shed 10 bases and J 0 bases; nucleotides not matched to a gene: 9. The CDR3 sequence is 14 residues long. CDR3 loop: CATESGQSSYEQYF. Here the CDR3 DNA reads TGTGCCACCGAGTCGGGACAGAGCTCCTACGAGCAGTACTTC.